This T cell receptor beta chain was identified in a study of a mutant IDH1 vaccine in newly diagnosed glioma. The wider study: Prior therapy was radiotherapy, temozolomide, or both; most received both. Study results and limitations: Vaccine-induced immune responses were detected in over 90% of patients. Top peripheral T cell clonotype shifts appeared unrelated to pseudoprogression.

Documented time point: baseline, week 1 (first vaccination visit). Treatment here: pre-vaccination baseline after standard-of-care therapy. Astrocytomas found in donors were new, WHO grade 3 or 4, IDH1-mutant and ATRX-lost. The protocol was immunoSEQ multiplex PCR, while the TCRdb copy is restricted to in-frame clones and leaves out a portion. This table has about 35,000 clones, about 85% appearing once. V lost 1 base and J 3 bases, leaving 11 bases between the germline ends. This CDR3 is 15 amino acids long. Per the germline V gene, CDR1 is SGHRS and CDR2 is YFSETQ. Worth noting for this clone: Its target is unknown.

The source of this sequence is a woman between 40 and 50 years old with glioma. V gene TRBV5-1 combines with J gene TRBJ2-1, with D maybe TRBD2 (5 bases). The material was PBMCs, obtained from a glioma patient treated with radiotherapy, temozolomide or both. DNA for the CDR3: TGCGCCAGCAGCTTGAGAGCGGATAACTACAATGAGCAGTTCTTC. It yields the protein CASSLRADNYNEQFF. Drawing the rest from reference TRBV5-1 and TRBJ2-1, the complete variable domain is KAGVTQTPRYLIKTRGQQVTLSCSPISGHRSVSWYQQTPGQGLQFLFEYFSETQRNKGNFPGRFSGRQFSNSRSEMNVSTLELGDSALYLCASSLRADNYNEQFFGPGTRLTVL.